The T cell receptor (beta chain) described here comes from a study of blood T cell repertoires in COVID-19. This clone was seen only a few times. Original processing methods: Estimates of nucleated cell counts were drawn from the amplification of reference gene primers. TCRdb's table, derived via immunoSEQ multiplex PCR, lists solely in-frame clones and lacks some. That table gives V, J and clone size, and the DNA gave D and trimming. Among about 400,000 clones listed, more than 80% were seen once. The source material was peripheral blood. The receptor comes from a middle-aged man with acute or convalescent COVID-19.

The CDR3 DNA reads as TGTGCCAGTAGTATATTGGGCGCAGGCTACGAGCAGTACTTC. It is translated as CASSILGAGYEQYF. The J gene is TRBJ2-7, the V gene TRBV19; no firm D call. V was trimmed by 2 bases and J by 3 bases, leaving 11 bases between them. This CDR3 spans 14 amino acids. Germline lookup yields CDR1 LNHDA and CDR2 SQIVND (reference sequence). The variable domain in full, completed from reference TRBV19 and TRBJ2-7, reads DGGITQSPKYLFRKEGQNVTLSCEQNLNHDAMYWYRQDPGQGLRLIYYSQIVNDFQKGDIAEGYSVSREKKESFPLTVTSAQKNPTAFYLCASSILGAGYEQYFGPGTRLTVT.